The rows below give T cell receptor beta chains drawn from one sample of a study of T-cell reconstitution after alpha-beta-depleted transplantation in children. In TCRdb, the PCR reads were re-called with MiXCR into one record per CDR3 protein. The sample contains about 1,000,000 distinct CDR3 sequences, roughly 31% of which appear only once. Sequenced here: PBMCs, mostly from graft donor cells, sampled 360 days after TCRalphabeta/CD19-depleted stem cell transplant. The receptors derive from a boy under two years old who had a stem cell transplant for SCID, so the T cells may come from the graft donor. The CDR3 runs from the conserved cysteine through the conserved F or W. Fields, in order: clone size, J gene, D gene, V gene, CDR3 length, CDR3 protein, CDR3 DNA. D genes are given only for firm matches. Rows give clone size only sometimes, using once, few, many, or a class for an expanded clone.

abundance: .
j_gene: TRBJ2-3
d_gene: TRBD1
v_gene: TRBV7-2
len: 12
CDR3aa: CASSQQGHTQYF
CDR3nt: TGTGCCAGCAGCCAACAGGGGCATACGCAGTATTTT

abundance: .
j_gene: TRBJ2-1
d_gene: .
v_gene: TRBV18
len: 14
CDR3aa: CASSDSYQDNEQFF
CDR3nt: TGTGCCAGCTCCGACAGCTACCAGGACAATGAGCAGTTCTTC

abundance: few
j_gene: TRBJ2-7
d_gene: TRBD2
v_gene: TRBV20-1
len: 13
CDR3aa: CSARKAGSYEQYF
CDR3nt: TGCAGTGCTAGGAAAGCGGGGTCGTACGAGCAGTACTTC

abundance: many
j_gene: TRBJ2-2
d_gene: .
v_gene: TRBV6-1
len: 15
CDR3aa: CASSPGTSNTGELFF
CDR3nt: TGTGCCAGCAGCCCGGGGACTTCGAACACCGGGGAGCTGTTTTTT

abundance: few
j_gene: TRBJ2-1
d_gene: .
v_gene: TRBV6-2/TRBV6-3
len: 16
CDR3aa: CASSHIRVSSYNEQFF
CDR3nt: TGTGCCAGCAGCCACATCAGGGTTAGCTCCTACAATGAGCAGTTCTTC

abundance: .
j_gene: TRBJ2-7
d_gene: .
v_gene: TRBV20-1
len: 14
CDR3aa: CSASSGRLNYEQYF
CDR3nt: TGCAGTGCTAGTTCTGGGAGGCTGAACTACGAGCAGTACTTC

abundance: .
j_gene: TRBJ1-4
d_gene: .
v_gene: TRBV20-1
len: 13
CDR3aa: CSARRTANEKLFF
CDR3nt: TGCAGTGCAAGAAGGACAGCTAATGAAAAACTGTTTTTT

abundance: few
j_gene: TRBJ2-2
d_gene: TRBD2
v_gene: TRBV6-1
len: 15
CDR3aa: CASRENLAVTGELFF
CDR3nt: TGTGCCAGCAGAGAGAATCTAGCGGTCACCGGGGAGCTGTTTTTT

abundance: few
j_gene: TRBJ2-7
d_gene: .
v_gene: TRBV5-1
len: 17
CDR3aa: CAKQAPVDRGLPYEQYF
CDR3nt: TGCGCCAAGCAGGCTCCCGTAGACAGGGGACTACCCTACGAGCAGTACTTC

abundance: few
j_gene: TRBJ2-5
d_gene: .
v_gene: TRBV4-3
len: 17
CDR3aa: CASSRAGAGRFRETQYF
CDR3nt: TGCGCCAGCAGCCGTGCCGGGGCAGGGAGATTCCGGGAGACCCAGTACTTC

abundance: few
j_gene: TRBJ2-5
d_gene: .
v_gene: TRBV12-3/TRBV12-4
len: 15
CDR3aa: CASSDRGFLQETQYF
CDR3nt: TGTGCCAGCAGCGACCGGGGGTTCCTCCAAGAGACCCAGTACTTC

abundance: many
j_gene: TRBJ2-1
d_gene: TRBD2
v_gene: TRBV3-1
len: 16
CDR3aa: CASSLSGTRAANEQFF
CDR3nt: TGTGCCAGCAGCCTATCCGGGACTAGAGCGGCCAATGAGCAGTTCTTC

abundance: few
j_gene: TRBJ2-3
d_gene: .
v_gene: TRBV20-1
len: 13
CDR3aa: CSASTALEDAQYF
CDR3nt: TGCAGTGCTAGTACGGCACTAGAGGATGCGCAGTATTTT

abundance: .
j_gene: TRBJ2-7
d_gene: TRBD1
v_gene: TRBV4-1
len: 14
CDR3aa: CASSQDNRGDEQYF
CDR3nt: TGCGCCAGCAGCCAAGATAACAGGGGGGACGAGCAGTACTTC

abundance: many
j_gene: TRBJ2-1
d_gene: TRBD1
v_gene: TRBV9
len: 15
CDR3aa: CASSDRQGAYNEQFF
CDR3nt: TGTGCCAGCAGCGACCGACAGGGGGCCTACAATGAGCAGTTCTTC

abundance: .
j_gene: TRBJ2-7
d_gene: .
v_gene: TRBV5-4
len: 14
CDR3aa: CASSPGAGAYEQYF
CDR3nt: TGTGCCAGCAGTCCGGGGGCTGGAGCCTACGAGCAGTACTTC

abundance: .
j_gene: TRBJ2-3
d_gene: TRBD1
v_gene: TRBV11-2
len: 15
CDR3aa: CASSLARGQGDTQYF
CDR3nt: TGTGCCAGCAGCTTAGCGAGGGGGCAGGGGGATACGCAGTATTTT

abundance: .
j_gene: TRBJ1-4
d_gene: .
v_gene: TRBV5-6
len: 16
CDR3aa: CASSQPGGVGPEKLFF
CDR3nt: TGTGCCAGCAGTCAACCGGGGGGGGTCGGCCCCGAAAAACTGTTTTTT

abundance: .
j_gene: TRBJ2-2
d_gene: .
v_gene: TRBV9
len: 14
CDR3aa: CASSVEGKAGELFF
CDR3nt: TGTGCCAGCAGCGTAGAAGGGAAAGCCGGGGAGCTGTTTTTT

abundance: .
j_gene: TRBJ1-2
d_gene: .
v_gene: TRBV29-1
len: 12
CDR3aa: CSAGPGKEGYTF
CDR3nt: TGCAGCGCCGGCCCAGGGAAGGAAGGCTACACCTTC

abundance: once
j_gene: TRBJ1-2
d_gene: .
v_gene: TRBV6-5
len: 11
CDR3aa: CASSYKDSITF
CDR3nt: TGTGCCAGCAGTTACAAGGACAGTATAACCTTC

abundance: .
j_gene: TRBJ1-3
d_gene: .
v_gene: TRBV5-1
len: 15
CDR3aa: CASSAGEAGGNTIYF
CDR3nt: TGCGCCAGCAGCGCGGGAGAGGCTGGTGGAAACACCATATATTTT

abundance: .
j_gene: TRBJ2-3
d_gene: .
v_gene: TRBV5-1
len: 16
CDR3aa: CASSLGGTSTINTQYF
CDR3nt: TGCGCCAGCAGCCTGGGCGGGACGAGTACTATAAATACGCAGTATTTT

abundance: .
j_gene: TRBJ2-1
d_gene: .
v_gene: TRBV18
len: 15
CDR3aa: CASSPLAQGYNEQFF
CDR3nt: TGTGCCAGCTCACCACTTGCCCAGGGGTACAATGAGCAGTTCTTC

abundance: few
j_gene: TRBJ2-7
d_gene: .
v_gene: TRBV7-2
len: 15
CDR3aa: CASSLGMGSSYEQYF
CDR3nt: TGTGCCAGCAGCTTAGGGATGGGAAGCTCCTACGAGCAGTACTTC

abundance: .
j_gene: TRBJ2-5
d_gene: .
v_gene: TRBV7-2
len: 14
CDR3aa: CASSNNPGPETQYF
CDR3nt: TGTGCCAGCAGCAACAATCCAGGGCCTGAGACCCAGTACTTC

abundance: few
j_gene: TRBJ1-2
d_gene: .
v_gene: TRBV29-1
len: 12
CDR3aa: CSVEGGSYGYTF
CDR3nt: TGCAGCGTTGAGGGGGGGTCGTATGGCTACACCTTC

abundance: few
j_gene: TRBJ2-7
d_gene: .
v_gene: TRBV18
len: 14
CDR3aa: CASSQQGGTYEQYF
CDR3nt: TGTGCCAGCTCACAGCAGGGGGGCACCTACGAGCAGTACTTC

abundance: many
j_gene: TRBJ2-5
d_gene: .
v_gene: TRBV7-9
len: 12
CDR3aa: CASRGAGETQYF
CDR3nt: TGTGCCAGTCGGGGCGCGGGAGAGACCCAGTACTTC